This record concerns one TCR beta chain sequence. Its antigen is not known. Trimming removed 2 bases at V and 8 bases at J, with 9 bases between. This CDR3 is built from 12 residues. The V gene's germline CDR1 is SGHVS and CDR2 FQNEAQ. Libraries were prepared by immunoSEQ multiplex PCR; TCRdb keeps only in-frame clonotypes and omits some of them. Of fewer than 12,000 clones in the sample, about 73% were seen once. The data belong to a study of T cells in localized non-small cell lung cancer. Study conclusions and caveats: Greater blood T cell density accompanied longer overall survival. Sequencing was limited to one tumor region, leaving the possibility of heterogeneity open. Median detection of top 100 tumor clones in adjacent lung was around 60 clones.

This specimen consisted of peripheral blood, obtained before any cancer treatment. This chain connects TRBV7-8 to TRBJ1-1; D gene uncertain. The sequence came from an older male donor with stage I lung adenocarcinoma. CDR3 protein: CASSLNGFEAFF. CDR3 DNA: TGTGCCAGCAGCTTAAATGGGTTCGAAGCTTTCTTT.